These 17 T cell receptor beta chains were sequenced from one sample in a study of cytomegalovirus exposure and HLA in healthy donors (dated 2017 in TCRdb). The library came from the immunoSEQ multiplex PCR assay. For the multiplex PCR, a mixture combining 60 forward primers for TCR Vbeta segments and 13 reverse primers for TCR Jbeta segments was used. What TCRdb holds here is the immuneACCESS table cut down to in-frame rearrangements. Part of the clones is not present; checked against another copy, under half of the missing clones reflect an unresolved V gene, and the others are unexplained. This sample's records show about 53,000 clones. Around 12% of the sample comes from the top ten. The material sequenced was PBMCs. Source of these receptors: a man younger than 35 in good health and CMV-seropositive.

The chain joins TRBV30 to TRBJ2-6; TRBD1 matches at 12 bases. CDR1 and CDR2 (germline): GTSNPN, SVGIG (reference sequence). The CDR3 sequence is 14 residues long. The V and J ends lost 8 bases and 4 bases, in that order; junction bases with no gene match: 3. The CDR3 spells CARDRGLGANVLTF. DNA for the CDR3: TGTGCCCGGGACAGGGGGCTGGGGGCCAACGTCCTGACTTTC.

The genes are TRBV25-1 and TRBJ1-1; no clear D. Looked up from germline, CDR1 is MGHDK and CDR2 is SYGVNS. CDR3 length: 13 residues. Trimming took 4 bases from V and 3 from J, leaving 9 bases between them. Here the CDR3 DNA reads TGTGCCAGCAGTGGAGGCAGACACACTGAAGCTTTCTTT. Protein sequence: CASSGGRHTEAFF.

The chain is built from TRBV4-1 and TRBJ2-5; 7 nucleotides agree with TRBD1. Losses at the gene ends were 1 base for V and 4 bases for J; bases not matched to a gene: 6. Germline loops: CDR1 MGHRA, CDR2 YSYEKL. The CDR3 is 15 residues long. This CDR3 is CASSQGATGIETQYF. CDR3 coding DNA: TGCGCCAGCAGCCAAGGAGCGACAGGGATAGAGACCCAGTACTTC.

The rearrangement uses TRBV28 and TRBJ2-5; maybe TRBD2 (6 bases). The CDR3 consists of 15 residues. The V gene lost 1 base and the J gene lost 5 bases, with 14 bases spanning the gap. Germline values: CDR1 MDHEN, CDR2 SYDVKM. In nucleotides, the CDR3 is TGTGCCAGCAGTTTATATGGATCCCGGGGGGAGACCCAGTACTTC. Residues: CASSLYGSRGETQYF.

CDR3 in DNA: TGCGCCAGCAGTCAAACACGCCTGGGGGCTCAAGAGACCCAGTACTTC. Translating it yields CASSQTRLGAQETQYF. V usage is TRBV23-1 and J usage is TRBJ2-5, with D tentatively TRBD1 (6 bases). TRBV23-1 is designated an ORF whose function remains uncertain. Deletions cut 2 bases from V and 2 bases from J, with 15 bases between. The CDR3 consists of 16 residues.

J is TRBJ2-1 and V is TRBV11-2; 9 bases agree with TRBD2. Germline V gene sequence: CDR1 SGHAT, CDR2 FQNNGV. The length of the CDR3 is 16 residues. V dropped 1 base and J dropped 12; count of bases not matched to a gene: 13. The chain's CDR3 is CASSLGLSGRSSGQFF. DNA for the CDR3: TGTGCCAGCAGCTTAGGACTCAGCGGGAGGTCTTCGGGGCAGTTCTTC. The entire variable domain, with the rest obtained from reference TRBV11-2 and TRBJ2-1, is as follows: EAGVAQSPRYKIIEKRQSVAFWCNPISGHATLYWYQQILGQGPKLLIQFQNNGVVDDSQLPKDRFSAERLKGVDSTLKIQPAKLEDSAVYLCASSLGLSGRSSGQFFGPGTRLTVL.

CDR3 bases: TGTGCCAGCAGTTCCCGGGGGGCCGCTAACTATGGCTACACCTTC. This translates into CASSSRGAANYGYTF. The V and J genes are TRBV28 and TRBJ1-2; possibly TRBD1 for D (6 bases). The germline CDR1 and CDR2 sequences are MDHEN and SYDVKM. The V end was cut by 4 bases, the J end by 0 bases, with 12 bases between. The CDR3 totals 15 residues.

The J gene is TRBJ2-1, the V gene TRBV9; 10 bases line up with TRBD2. The length of the CDR3 is 15 residues. The V and J ends lost 0 bases and 8 bases, in that order; junction bases with no gene match: 5. The germline CDR1 and CDR2 sequences are SGDLS and YYNGEE. This CDR3 reads CASSVVAGGSHEQFF. Here the CDR3 DNA reads TGTGCCAGCAGCGTAGTAGCGGGAGGTTCCCATGAGCAGTTCTTC.

V is TRBV30 and J is TRBJ2-7; TRBD1 agrees at 10 bases. This CDR3 spans 13 amino acids. Trimming at V came to 5 bases and at J to 3 bases, leaving 4 bases not matched to a gene. Germline CDR1 and CDR2: GTSNPN and SVGIG (reference sequence). CDR3 bases: TGTGCCTGGGGGAGGGACAGGGGCTACGAGCAGTACTTC. It translates to CAWGRDRGYEQYF.

This chain joins TRBV30 and TRBJ2-7; a weak D match, TRBD2 (6 bases). Germline assignment: CDR1 GTSNPN and CDR2 SVGIG (reference sequence). CDR3 size: 12 residues. V was clipped by 0 bases and J by 6 bases, with 9 bases between them. In DNA, the CDR3 is TGTGCCTGGAGTGTAACGGGGGTCGAGCAGTACTTC. It encodes CAWSVTGVEQYF.

This sequence joins TRBV25-1 and TRBJ2-7; D perhaps matches TRBD2 (5 bases). Looked up from germline, CDR1 is MGHDK and CDR2 is SYGVNS. This CDR3 is 12 amino acids long. The V gene lost 1 base and the J gene lost 10 bases, with 11 bases spanning the gap. The DNA of the CDR3 is TGTGCCAGCAGTGAATGGTCGGGGATACAGTACTTC. This gives the protein CASSEWSGIQYF.

The rearrangement uses TRBV7-3 and TRBJ2-2, with D maybe TRBD2 (5 bases). V dropped 2 bases and J dropped 11 bases, with 12 bases sitting between them. Germline lookup yields CDR1 SGHTA and CDR2 FQGTGA. CDR3 length equals 13 residues. Here the CDR3 DNA reads TGTGCCAGCAGCTTATCCGGAGGTGGCGAGCTGTTTTTT. Residues: CASSLSGGGELFF. The full variable domain, in which reference TRBV7-3 and TRBJ2-2 provide the parts outside the CDR3, is GAGVSQTPSNKVTEKGKYVELRCDPISGHTALYWYRQSLGQGPEFLIYFQGTGAADDSGLPNDRFFAVRPEGSVSTLKIQRTERGDSAVYLCASSLSGGGELFFGEGSRLTVL.

V is TRBV5-1 and J is TRBJ2-2, with D uncertain. V was trimmed by 8 bases and J by 1 base, leaving 12 bases between them. This CDR3 is built from 14 residues. CDR1 is SGHRS, CDR2 YFSETQ, per germline. CDR3 in amino acids: CASSTVMNTGELFF. CDR3 in DNA: TGCGCCAGTTCTACAGTGATGAACACCGGGGAGCTGTTTTTT.

V gene TRBV5-6 combines with J gene TRBJ1-3; 8 positions match TRBD1. With 1 base clipped from V and 0 bases from J, the junction kept 6 bases outside the gene matches. Per the germline V gene, CDR1 is SGHDT and CDR2 is YYEEEE. CDR3 length equals 17 residues. The CDR3 DNA sequence: TGTGCCAGCAGCTTGAGATACAGGGGGTTCTCTGGAAACACCATATATTTT. It is translated as CASSLRYRGFSGNTIYF.

The rearrangement joins TRBV4-2 to TRBJ1-3; possibly TRBD1 for D (5 bases). Germline V gene data show CDR1 as LGHNA and CDR2 as YNFKEQ. The ends were cut back, 1 base at V and 4 bases at J, with 11 bases in the middle. The CDR3 extends over 15 amino acids. The CDR3 loop reads CASSQGAGVGNTIYF. DNA of the CDR3: TGTGCCAGCAGCCAAGGTGCGGGGGTAGGAAACACCATATATTTT.

The chain combines TRBV30 with TRBJ2-3; a weak D match, TRBD2 (6 bases). Germline V lookup: CDR1 GTSNPN, CDR2 SVGIG (reference sequence). V shed 4 bases and J shed 0 bases, with 11 bases lying between them. This CDR3 has 14 residues. The CDR3 region has the DNA TGTGCCTGGATGAGCGGACTAAGCACAGATACGCAGTATTTT. This sequence encodes CAWMSGLSTDTQYF.

The CDR3 coding sequence is TGTGCCAGTAGCCCATCCGGGATTCAGCCCCAGCATTTT. This gives the protein CASSPSGIQPQHF. The V and J genes are TRBV19 and TRBJ1-5; D is unclear. Germline lookup yields CDR1 LNHDA and CDR2 SQIVND (reference sequence). The CDR3 consists of 13 residues. Trimming shortened V by 6 bases and J by 6 bases, and 12 bases separated the two germline ends.